These T cell receptor beta chains were read from a single sample in a study of shared clonotypes between healthy human individuals. TCRdb's table, derived via immunoSEQ multiplex PCR, lists solely in-frame clones and lacks some. The sample includes 2 million to 2.5 million clones, approximately 94% seen only once; the top ten take approximately 1.2%. Input material: naive CD8+ T cells sorted from blood. These receptors were collected from a man younger than 30 in good health. Both conserved end residues are part of each CDR3. The D gene is left open where the match is weak. Rows may omit the clone size; those that give it use once, few, many or a size class.

TRBV2,NA,TRBJ2-7,NA,12,TGTGCCAGCAGTATCAAAGACTACGAGCAGTACTTC,CASSIKDYEQYF
TRBV4-1,NA,TRBJ1-1,NA,15,TGCGCCAGCAGCCAAACAGGGATGGCGAACACTGAAGCTTTCTTT,CASSQTGMANTEAFF
TRBV7-7,TRBD2,TRBJ2-1,NA,13,TGTGCTAGCGGGGAGAGCTCCTACAATGAGCAGTTCTTC,CASGESSYNEQFF
TRBV2,NA,TRBJ2-7,NA,12,TGTGCCAGCATCGAGGGAAGGGACGAGCAGTACTTC,CASIEGRDEQYF
TRBV5-4,NA,TRBJ2-5,NA,13,TGTGCCAGCAGCTTGGGCGGACAAGAGACCCAGTACTTC,CASSLGGQETQYF
TRBV6-5,NA,TRBJ1-1,NA,16,TGTGCCAGCAGTTACTCGATGGGGTTACAGGGCACTGAAGCTTTCTTT,CASSYSMGLQGTEAFF
TRBV18,TRBD1,TRBJ1-2,once,14,TGTGCCAGCTCCGGGGGACAGCCTCTCTATGGCTACACCTTC,CASSGGQPLYGYTF
TRBV7-9,TRBD2,TRBJ2-1,NA,15,TGTGCCATCGACCCTTGGGAGCGGGAATACAATGAGCAGTTCTTC,CAIDPWEREYNEQFF
TRBV19,TRBD1,TRBJ2-7,NA,14,TGTGCCAGTAGCCCGGGACAGGGAGCCTACGAGCAGTACTTC,CASSPGQGAYEQYF
TRBV27,NA,TRBJ2-3,NA,15,TGTGCCAGCAGTTCCCAGGCGTCGGGCACAGATACGCAGTATTTT,CASSSQASGTDTQYF
TRBV19,NA,TRBJ2-7,few,15,TGTGCCAGTAGTATCGGATCGGGAGACTACTACGAGCAGTACTTC,CASSIGSGDYYEQYF
TRBV6-5,NA,TRBJ2-7,once,16,TGTGCCAGCAGTTACTCCCAGGTGGGGGATCCCTACGAGCAGTACTTC,CASSYSQVGDPYEQYF
TRBV14,NA,TRBJ1-6,once,14,TGTGCCAGCGCGTATTTAACAGGGAATTCACCCCTCCACTTT,CASAYLTGNSPLHF
TRBV5-1,NA,TRBJ2-3,NA,15,TGCGCCAGCAGCTTGGAACTGGGGCACACAGATACGCAGTATTTT,CASSLELGHTDTQYF
TRBV4-1,TRBD2,TRBJ2-1,NA,16,TGCGCCAGCAGCCAAGAGGTGGCGGGGGGGCAAAATGAGCAGTTCTTC,CASSQEVAGGQNEQFF
TRBV20-1,NA,TRBJ2-2,NA,11,TGCAGTGTTTCCGGGGACGGGGAGCTGTTTTTT,CSVSGDGELFF
TRBV27,NA,TRBJ2-7,NA,13,TGTGCCAGCAGTTTAGGAGGGGATTACGAGCAGTACTTC,CASSLGGDYEQYF
TRBV6-1,TRBD1,TRBJ1-2,NA,15,TGTGCCAGCAGTGATAGGGGACAGGGCATGGATGGCTACACCTTC,CASSDRGQGMDGYTF
TRBV11-2,NA,TRBJ2-1,NA,13,TGTGCCAGCAGCTTAGATCCGGGGATCGAGCAGTTCTTC,CASSLDPGIEQFF
TRBV5-1,NA,TRBJ2-7,once,12,TGCGCCAGCAGCTCACTCTCCTACGAGCAGTACTTC,CASSSLSYEQYF
TRBV15,NA,TRBJ1-3,NA,15,TGTGCCACCAGCAGAGATCTAGGGGTTGGAAACACCATATATTTT,CATSRDLGVGNTIYF
TRBV2,TRBD2,TRBJ2-3,NA,16,TGTGCCAGCAGCGACGGGAGGCAGGCGACCACAGATACGCAGTATTTT,CASSDGRQATTDTQYF
TRBV5-6,NA,TRBJ2-3,NA,18,TGTGCCAGCAGCTTGGACCCGGGACACAAGACCAGCACAGATACGCAGTATTTT,CASSLDPGHKTSTDTQYF
TRBV9,NA,TRBJ1-3,NA,15,TGTGCCAGCAGCGTAGCGTGGGGCTCTGGAAACACCATATATTTT,CASSVAWGSGNTIYF
TRBV4-3,NA,TRBJ2-1,NA,16,TGCGCCAGCAGCCAAGATCCAGACAGGCCCTACAATGAGCAGTTCTTC,CASSQDPDRPYNEQFF
TRBV29-1,NA,TRBJ1-1,NA,11,TGCAGCGTAAAACTGGGGACTGAAGCTTTCTTT,CSVKLGTEAFF
TRBV4-1,TRBD1,TRBJ1-5,NA,16,TGCGCCAGCAGCCAATCCTCCGGGACAGTCAATCAGCCCCAGCATTTT,CASSQSSGTVNQPQHF
TRBV5-1,TRBD2,TRBJ2-1,once,14,TGCGCCAGCACCCTTAGCGGGGGCTACAATGAGCAGTTCTTC,CASTLSGGYNEQFF
TRBV19,TRBD1,TRBJ2-3,NA,15,TGTGCCAGTAGTACACCAATCACAGGGGAGTCGTCGCAGTATTTT,CASSTPITGESSQYF
TRBV5-6,TRBD2,TRBJ2-7,NA,12,TGTGCCAGCAGCTTGGGCGGGGGCGAGCAGTACTTC,CASSLGGGEQYF
TRBV5-6,NA,TRBJ2-3,once,12,TGTGCCAGCAGCTTGGGGACACATACGCAGTATTTT,CASSLGTHTQYF
TRBV29-1,NA,TRBJ2-7,NA,15,TGCAGCGTCTTTCTGGCGGGGGCCCCAATCTACGAGCAGTACTTC,CSVFLAGAPIYEQYF
TRBV4-1,NA,TRBJ1-1,NA,12,TGCGCCAGCAGTTGGGGGAACACTGAAGCTTTCTTT,CASSWGNTEAFF
TRBV4-1,TRBD2,TRBJ2-1,NA,19,TGCGCCAGCAGCCAAGAGTCTAGCGGGAGCTTGATCTCCTACAATGAGCAGTTCTTC,CASSQESSGSLISYNEQFF
TRBV5-5,NA,TRBJ1-4,NA,11,TGTGCCAGCAGCTTGAATGAAAAACTGTTTTTT,CASSLNEKLFF
TRBV4-1,NA,TRBJ2-7,NA,15,TGCGCCAGCAGCCAAGATGGGCAGGGGCACGACGAGCAGTACTTC,CASSQDGQGHDEQYF
TRBV2,NA,TRBJ2-3,NA,14,TGTGCCAGTGGGGGGGGGCCCAGCACAGATACGCAGTATTTT,CASGGGPSTDTQYF
TRBV6-5,NA,TRBJ1-5,NA,15,TGTGCCAGCAGTTACTCCGGGGGCCTCGGTCAGCCCCAGCATTTT,CASSYSGGLGQPQHF
TRBV5-6,NA,TRBJ2-7,NA,14,TGTGCCAGCAGCTTGGGCGCGGCCGCCTACGAGCAGTACTTC,CASSLGAAAYEQYF
TRBV7-9,TRBD2,TRBJ2-1,NA,16,TGTGCCAGCAGCTTGTATAGCGGGAGTTCATACAATGAGCAGTTCTTC,CASSLYSGSSYNEQFF
TRBV7-6,TRBD1,TRBJ2-7,NA,15,TGTGCCAGCAGCTTAGCGCAGGGGGCGAAGTACGAGCAGTACTTC,CASSLAQGAKYEQYF
TRBV5-1,NA,TRBJ2-2,NA,14,TGCGCCAGCAGCTTGTACGGGGGAACCGGGGAGCTGTTTTTT,CASSLYGGTGELFF
TRBV29-1,NA,TRBJ2-7,NA,15,TGCAGCGCCCGAGGATATAGGGACAACCCCTACGAGCAGTACTTC,CSARGYRDNPYEQYF
TRBV5-6,NA,TRBJ2-7,NA,14,TGTGCCAGCAGCTTAGGGGGGGTCTCCTACGAGCAGTACTTC,CASSLGGVSYEQYF
TRBV7-9,TRBD2,TRBJ2-7,NA,15,TGTGCCAGCAGCTTGGGGACTAGCGGGAACTACGAGCAGTACTTC,CASSLGTSGNYEQYF
TRBV7-6,TRBD1,TRBJ2-7,NA,17,TGTGCCAGCAGCTCCTTTTTTACAGGGGAAGGCGTCTACGAGCAGTACTTC,CASSSFFTGEGVYEQYF
TRBV25-1,NA,TRBJ1-1,NA,15,TGTGCCAGCAGTGAATACCCGGGGGGGGACACTGAAGCTTTCTTT,CASSEYPGGDTEAFF
TRBV5-1,NA,TRBJ1-5,NA,15,TGCGCCAGCAGCTTGGAAGGGGCCGACAATCAGCCCCAGCATTTT,CASSLEGADNQPQHF
TRBV28,NA,TRBJ1-1,NA,16,TGTGCCAGCAGTTTAATTGGGCAGGGTATGAACACTGAAGCTTTCTTT,CASSLIGQGMNTEAFF
TRBV5-1,TRBD2,TRBJ2-1,NA,18,TGCGCCAGCAGCCCGGGACTAGCGGGAGGGCCCACCTACAATGAGCAGTTCTTC,CASSPGLAGGPTYNEQFF
TRBV11-2,NA,TRBJ1-1,NA,17,TGTGCCAGCAGCGCCAGGATTGGGGGTCAATGGAACACTGAAGCTTTCTTT,CASSARIGGQWNTEAFF
TRBV2,TRBD2,TRBJ2-5,NA,18,TGTGCCAGCAGTCATCAGTCTAGCGGGAGAGGGATCCAAGAGACCCAGTACTTC,CASSHQSSGRGIQETQYF
TRBV4-1,NA,TRBJ2-7,NA,17,TGCGCCAGCAGCCAAGATCATGGAGGACGTATATCCTACGAGCAGTACTTC,CASSQDHGGRISYEQYF
TRBV7-6,NA,TRBJ2-1,NA,17,TGTGCCAGCAGCTTAGCGAGCCTTGACGCTAGATACAATGAGCAGTTCTTC,CASSLASLDARYNEQFF
TRBV19,NA,TRBJ2-5,once,13,TGTGCCAGTAGTATGATCGGGGAAGAGACCCAGTACTTC,CASSMIGEETQYF
TRBV4-1,NA,TRBJ2-3,NA,18,TGCGCCAGCAGCCAAGCCGTTCACAGGGAGATAAGCACAGATACGCAGTATTTT,CASSQAVHREISTDTQYF
TRBV27,TRBD2,TRBJ2-1,NA,16,TGTGCCAGCAGTCCGCTAGCGGGAGGGTCCTACAATGAGCAGTTCTTC,CASSPLAGGSYNEQFF
TRBV11-2,NA,TRBJ2-7,NA,14,TGTGCCAGCAGCCTGCCCCCAGGAGACTACGAGCAGTACTTC,CASSLPPGDYEQYF